This T cell receptor (beta chain) is from a study of T cells expressing NK-cell markers. Study-wide background: The sequencing cohort of eight donors included seven HCMV-seropositive individuals and one seronegative individual.

In regard to this clonotype: What it recognizes is unknown.

CDR3 length: 16 amino acids. Per germline, CDR1 DFQATT and CDR2 SNEGSKA (reference sequence). From the 5' RACE reads, TCRdb lists one entry per CDR3 protein and no DNA. Here the sample table reports 550,000 to 600,000 distinct CDR3 sequences. Study results and limitations: In a handful of donors, dominant clonotypes made up about 28.3-60.1% of CD3+CD56-NKG2C+ cells.

Sequenced material: blood T cells: a sorted CD56 or NKG2C T cell subset, CD4+ or CD8+ T cells, or bulk PBMC T cells (not recorded which). This rearrangement joins TRBV20-1 to TRBJ2-7; TCRdb's D call, TRBD2, is unchecked because there is no DNA. The origin of this receptor is a man in his late teens or twenties in good health. Here the CDR3 reads CSALGLAGGISYEQYF.